In this sample, the clone carrying this T cell receptor beta chain turned up once. This record belongs to a study of cytomegalovirus exposure and HLA in healthy donors. The V segment lost 0 bases and the J segment 4 bases; nucleotides outside the gene matches: 7. Germline loops: CDR1 LGHNA, CDR2 YSLEER. The CDR3 consists of 16 residues. This PCR relied on a set of 60 Vbeta primers and 13 Jbeta primers. Original analysis: Per a later analysis, the number of unique TCR beta chains was approximately 73 million, of which 9 million to 14 million were shared. Profiled with immunoSEQ multiplex PCR; TCRdb holds only in-frame clones, not every one. Clone size and the V and J calls come from that table; the DNA yielded D and trimming. The sample has about 200,000 clones; around 82% are singletons.

Sequencing was performed on PBMCs. The clonotype originates from a man between 18 and 29 years old in good health and CMV-seronegative. This chain connects TRBV4-3 to TRBJ2-7, with TRBD2 matching over 9 bases. CDR3 sequence: CASSQDWSGGLYEQYF. The DNA for the CDR3 is TGCGCCAGCAGCCAAGATTGGAGCGGGGGGTTGTACGAGCAGTACTTC.